This T cell receptor beta chain is drawn from a study of immune heterogeneity within non-small cell lung tumors. A multiplex PCR containing 32 V primers and 13 J primers was used to amplify TCR beta CDR3. TCRdb reanalysed the multiplex PCR reads using MiXCR and keeps one entry per CDR3 protein. The sample has some 12,000 distinct CDR3 sequences, roughly 27% seen once. About this clonotype itself: Its target is not known.

The J segment lost 7 bases and the V segment lost 5 bases, leaving 9 bases of the junction unmatched. Germline V gene lookup returns CDR1 SGHDN and CDR2 FVKESK. The CDR3 spans 16 residues. With 550 to 700 ng used per sample, the template was genomic DNA from bulk tumor. Multiple widely separated biopsies were taken from each primary tumor at surgery. Curative surgery was undertaken by patients, who had untreated, newly diagnosed non-small cell lung cancer. Findings and limits, study-wide: Largely, high-frequency T-cell receptor beta clonotypes differed from one individual patient to another.

The TCR sequence derives from a man aged 50 or older with non-small cell lung cancer. Sequencing was performed on lung tumor tissue. V is TRBV14 and J is TRBJ2-3, with TRBD2 matching over 13 bases. The CDR3 DNA is TGTGCCAGCAGCAGAATTGGGGGACTAGCGGGAAATACGCAGTATTTT. This translates into CASSRIGGLAGNTQYF.